This note documents a single T cell receptor (beta chain) sequence. Its antigen is still unknown. No base-level quality is on record; no much larger clone is a single base apart. The collaborating institutions used their own protocols to collect whole blood in K2EDTA tubes. For TCRbeta analysis, collaborators shipped samples as frozen whole blood, isolated PBMCs, or DNA extracted from either of those sample types. The data stem from a study of blood T cell repertoires in COVID-19 (dated by TCRdb to about 2020). Study-level background: Samples from collaborators originated in the United States, Italy and Spain and spanned both the acute and convalescent phases of COVID-19. The repertoires were released in a freely available public database meant as a resource for research on the immune response to SARS-CoV-2. The prospective study material was composed of cDNA or gDNA derived from T cells, B-cell-depleted T cells, or PBMCs. Where available, HLA class I and class II types were taken from metadata supplied by the sample provider and were not determined by assay-based typing. Deeply sampled blood TCRbeta repertoires from subjects exposed to, actively infected with, or recovered from COVID-19 were included in the dataset. The sample metadata nearly always contained a de-identified subject ID, COVID-19 status, age in years and sex. Samples came from the ongoing ImmuneRACE study (first 160 participants) plus 1,254 subjects from 6 global collaborators.

The germline V end is reduced by 0 bases and the J end by 2 bases; junction bases left unmatched: 2. The CDR3 contains 16 residues, cysteine and phenylalanine counted. Left in the record is the CDR3 DNA by itself, 48 bases read in frame from the first base. CDR1 ENHRY and CDR2 SYGVKD were looked up in the germline V gene. TCRbeta CDR3 regions were amplified from genomic DNA using the immunoSEQ Assay, a bias-controlled multiplex PCR. In the authors' own workflow: Within the assay, amplification of reference gene primers was used to estimate how many nucleated cells each sample contained. To quantify the absolute abundance of each unique TCRbeta CDR3 rearrangement, sequence reads were collapsed and filtered. For each sample, productive Simpson clonality was calculated as the square root of Simpson's diversity index over productive rearrangements. TCRdb retrieved this table from immuneACCESS and kept in-frame rearrangements only. Not all clones are present; in checked studies, unresolved V genes account for under half, and no reason is known for the remainder. That table gives V, J and clone size, and the DNA gave D and trimming. The sample contains just under 80,000 clones, around 83% of them found a single time. Of the sample, around 36% falls within the top ten clones.

Broad study findings and their caveats: How much clinical and demographic metadata was included differed by source and by participant, and the metadata was provided uncurated.

The receptor was isolated from a woman aged 70 to 79 with acute or convalescent COVID-19. The chain joins TRBV10-3 to TRBJ2-1; a stretch of 9 junction bases matches TRBD2. The sequenced material came from peripheral blood. The bases read TGTGCCATCAGTGAGTCGGGACTAGCAGCCTACAATGAGCAGTTCTTC. Its protein is CAISESGLAAYNEQFF.